The rows below give T cell receptor beta chains drawn from one sample of a study of blood T cell repertoires in COVID-19. Profiled with immunoSEQ multiplex PCR; TCRdb holds only in-frame clones, not every one. The sample lists about 240,000 clones, roughly 80% occurring once. The specimen sequenced was peripheral blood. These receptors were taken from a woman older than 75 with COVID-19, enrolled during active disease. The CDR3 runs from the conserved cysteine through the conserved F or W. D genes are given only for firm matches. Part of the rows lack a size; the others show once, few, many or a class for expanded clones.

abundance	v_gene	d_gene	j_gene	CDR3aa	CDR3nt
NA	TRBV11-2	TRBD2	TRBJ2-5	CASRPSGGQETQYF	TGTGCCAGCAGGCCCAGCGGGGGCCAAGAGACCCAGTACTTC
NA	TRBV12-3/TRBV12-4	TRBD1	TRBJ2-3	CASSQGGTDTQYF	TGTGCCAGCTCACAGGGGGGTACAGATACGCAGTATTTT
NA	TRBV5-4	NA	TRBJ2-7	CASSPGGFGEQYF	TGTGCCAGCAGCCCCGGTGGTTTCGGGGAGCAGTACTTC
NA	TRBV4-1	NA	TRBJ1-4	CASSQRGVGEGNEKLFF	TGCGCCAGCAGCCAACGGGGGGTGGGGGAAGGTAATGAAAAACTGTTTTTT
NA	TRBV19	NA	TRBJ1-1	CASSFGILNTEAFF	TGTGCCAGTAGTTTTGGCATCCTGAACACTGAAGCTTTCTTT
NA	TRBV3-1/TRBV3-2	TRBD2	TRBJ2-7	CASSHGLAGGQEQYF	TGTGCCAGCAGCCATGGACTAGCGGGGGGGCAAGAGCAGTACTTC
NA	TRBV7-3	NA	TRBJ1-6	CASSFNLQSPLHF	TGTGCCAGCAGCTTTAACCTACAGTCACCCCTCCACTTT
NA	TRBV29-1	NA	TRBJ2-1	CSVGQGNEQFF	TGCAGCGTTGGCCAGGGGAATGAGCAGTTCTTC
NA	TRBV19	TRBD1	TRBJ1-1	CASRRQGEEAFF	TGTGCCAGTAGAAGGCAGGGGGAAGAGGCTTTCTTT
NA	TRBV19	TRBD1	TRBJ1-2	CASSMFFDRGRSYGYTF	TGTGCCAGTAGTATGTTTTTCGACAGGGGGCGAAGCTATGGCTACACCTTC
NA	TRBV29-1	TRBD1	TRBJ1-1	CSAAVGQGFGEAFF	TGCAGCGCAGCCGTGGGACAGGGGTTTGGTGAAGCTTTCTTT
NA	TRBV2	NA	TRBJ1-1	CASNREGAEAFF	TGTGCCAGCAACAGGGAGGGGGCTGAAGCTTTCTTT
NA	TRBV5-4	TRBD1	TRBJ2-1	CASSLDRGRINEQFF	TGTGCCAGCAGCTTGGACAGGGGCCGGATCAATGAGCAGTTCTTC
NA	TRBV6-5	NA	TRBJ1-3	CASSYLRGAGNTIYF	TGTGCCAGCAGTTACCTCCGGGGGGCTGGAAACACCATATATTTT
NA	TRBV2	TRBD2	TRBJ2-7	CASSPSSGGAGEQYF	TGTGCCAGCAGTCCCTCTAGCGGGGGGGCGGGCGAGCAGTACTTC
once	TRBV29-1	TRBD1	TRBJ1-5	CSVKTGGRNQPQHF	TGCAGCGTTAAGACAGGGGGCCGCAATCAGCCCCAGCATTTT
NA	TRBV6-5	TRBD2	TRBJ2-7	CASSYSSGGGEQYF	TGTGCCAGCAGTTACTCCAGCGGGGGTGGCGAGCAGTACTTC
once	TRBV6-6	NA	TRBJ1-2	CASLLQGFYGYTF	TGTGCCAGCCTTTTACAGGGTTTTTATGGCTACACCTTC
NA	TRBV24-1	NA	TRBJ1-2	CATSDSGRGRGYTF	TGTGCCACCAGTGATAGCGGCAGGGGCCGAGGCTACACCTTC
NA	TRBV4-1	NA	TRBJ2-1	CASSQGSSYNEQFF	TGCGCCAGCAGCCAGGGGAGCTCCTACAATGAGCAGTTCTTC
NA	TRBV18	NA	TRBJ2-5	CASSPPSSAETQYF	TGTGCCAGCTCACCACCGTCATCAGCGGAGACCCAGTACTTC
NA	TRBV21-1	NA	TRBJ1-6	CASTPPDSPLHF	TGTGCCAGCACCCCCCCCGATTCACCCCTCCACTTT
few	TRBV7-3	TRBD1	TRBJ1-1	CASSLSSRGGMNTEAFF	TGTGCCAGCAGCTTAAGTTCCAGAGGGGGCATGAACACTGAAGCTTTCTTT
NA	TRBV14	TRBD1	TRBJ2-7	CASRLTGAYEQYF	TGTGCCAGCAGACTCACAGGGGCCTACGAGCAGTACTTC
NA	TRBV28	NA	TRBJ2-3	CASRSPKDTQYF	TGTGCCAGCAGAAGCCCGAAAGATACGCAGTATTTT
NA	TRBV30	TRBD1	TRBJ2-7	CAWRRTGVSEQYF	TGTGCCTGGCGCCGGACAGGGGTGTCCGAGCAGTACTTC
NA	TRBV18	NA	TRBJ2-7	CASSPRSGRTYEQYF	TGTGCCAGCTCACCACGATCGGGAAGAACCTACGAGCAGTACTTC
once	TRBV6-6	TRBD2	TRBJ2-1	CASRPGSGGWNEQFF	TGTGCCAGCAGGCCTGGCTCGGGAGGATGGAATGAGCAGTTCTTC
NA	TRBV6-5	NA	TRBJ1-2	CASRPGLANYGYTF	TGTGCCAGCAGACCAGGGTTAGCTAACTATGGCTACACCTTC
few	TRBV30	NA	TRBJ2-2	CAWSVEGWYTGELFF	TGTGCCTGGAGTGTGGAGGGTTGGTACACCGGGGAGCTGTTTTTT
NA	TRBV27	NA	TRBJ2-6	CALTRNKCRLPGANVLTF	TGTGCTCTGACTCGGAACAAGTGTCGGCTTCCTGGGGCCAACGTCCTGACTTTC
few	TRBV5-4	TRBD1	TRBJ1-2	CASSTGTGRGYTF	TGTGCCAGCAGCACCGGGACAGGGCGAGGCTACACCTTC
NA	TRBV24-1	TRBD1	TRBJ1-5	CATSDSTGVSNQPQHF	TGTGCCACCAGTGACTCGACAGGGGTGAGCAATCAGCCCCAGCATTTT
NA	TRBV2	NA	TRBJ2-3	CASRTTGDTQYF	TGTGCCAGCAGGACTACCGGGGATACGCAGTATTTT
NA	TRBV3-1/TRBV3-2	NA	TRBJ2-7	CASSRGEIYEQYF	TGTGCCAGCAGCCGGGGCGAGATCTACGAGCAGTACTTC
NA	TRBV2	NA	TRBJ1-4	CASQGGLANEKLFF	TGTGCCAGCCAAGGGGGTTTAGCTAATGAAAAACTGTTTTTT
once	TRBV5-4	NA	TRBJ1-2	CASRPRGGENYGYTF	TGTGCCAGCAGACCCCGAGGAGGGGAAAACTATGGCTACACCTTC
few	TRBV6-6	TRBD1	TRBJ2-2	CASQWDRSFAGELFF	TGTGCCAGCCAATGGGACAGGTCTTTTGCCGGGGAGCTGTTTTTT
NA	TRBV4-2	TRBD1	TRBJ1-1	CASSTRTGNEAFF	TGTGCCAGCAGCACCCGGACAGGGAATGAAGCTTTCTTT
NA	TRBV28	NA	TRBJ2-7	CASSRLGTSSSYEQYF	TGTGCCAGCAGTCGCCTCGGGACTTCAAGCTCCTACGAGCAGTACTTC
NA	TRBV30	NA	TRBJ2-3	CAWSVSSGGTTDTQYF	TGTGCCTGGAGTGTAAGTAGCGGAGGGACCACAGATACGCAGTATTTT
NA	TRBV19	NA	TRBJ1-5	CASSRQLGNQPQHF	TGTGCCAGTAGTCGACAGCTCGGCAATCAGCCCCAGCATTTT
NA	TRBV9	NA	TRBJ2-6	CASSKQGSGANVLTF	TGTGCCAGCAGCAAACAGGGTTCTGGGGCCAACGTCCTGACTTTC
NA	TRBV27	NA	TRBJ2-7	CASSDLRVQYF	TGTGCCAGCAGTGATCTGAGAGTACAGTACTTC
NA	TRBV30	NA	TRBJ1-2	CAWSLTALNYGYTF	TGTGCCTGGAGTTTGACAGCGTTAAACTATGGCTACACCTTC
NA	TRBV28	NA	TRBJ2-2	CASSFPGRAGFTGELFF	TGTGCCAGCAGTTTCCCCGGACGGGCGGGGTTCACCGGGGAGCTGTTTTTT
NA	TRBV4-1	TRBD1	TRBJ1-2	CASSHPDREAYGYTF	TGCGCCAGCAGCCATCCTGACAGGGAGGCCTATGGCTACACCTTC
NA	TRBV7-2	TRBD1	TRBJ2-3	CASSPLGQPSTDTQYF	TGTGCCAGCAGCCCCCTGGGACAGCCAAGCACAGATACGCAGTATTTT
NA	TRBV12-3/TRBV12-4	NA	TRBJ2-3	CATRPETQYF	TGTGCCACCCGACCGGAGACGCAGTATTTT
NA	TRBV2	NA	TRBJ1-6	CASSGRASYNSPLHF	TGTGCCAGCAGTGGGCGGGCCTCCTATAATTCACCCCTCCACTTT
once	TRBV15	TRBD2	TRBJ2-1	CATSSGLAVYNEQFF	TGTGCCACCAGCAGTGGGCTAGCGGTCTACAATGAGCAGTTCTTC
NA	TRBV24-1	NA	TRBJ2-3	CATSDYRDTQYF	TGTGCCACCAGTGACTACAGGGATACGCAGTATTTT
NA	TRBV11-2	NA	TRBJ1-1	CASRWGGATNTEAFF	TGTGCCAGCAGGTGGGGAGGGGCAACCAACACTGAAGCTTTCTTT
NA	TRBV30	TRBD1	TRBJ2-6	CACRTGDSGANVLTF	TGTGCCTGCAGGACAGGGGACTCTGGGGCCAACGTCCTGACTTTC
NA	TRBV7-9	TRBD2	TRBJ2-1	CASTPYRSGGWDEQFF	TGTGCCAGCACCCCCTATCGTAGCGGGGGGTGGGATGAGCAGTTCTTC